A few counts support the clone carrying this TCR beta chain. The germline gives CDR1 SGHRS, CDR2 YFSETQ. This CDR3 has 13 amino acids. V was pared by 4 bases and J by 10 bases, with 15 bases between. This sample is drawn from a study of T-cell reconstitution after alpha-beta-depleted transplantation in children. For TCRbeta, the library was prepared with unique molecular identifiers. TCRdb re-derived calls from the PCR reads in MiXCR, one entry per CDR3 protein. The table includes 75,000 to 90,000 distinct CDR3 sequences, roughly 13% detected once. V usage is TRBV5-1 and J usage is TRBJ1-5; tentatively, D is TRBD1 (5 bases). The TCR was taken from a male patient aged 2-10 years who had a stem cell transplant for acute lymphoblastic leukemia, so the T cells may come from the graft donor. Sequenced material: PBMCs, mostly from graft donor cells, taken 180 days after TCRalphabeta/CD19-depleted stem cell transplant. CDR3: CASSPRGLDPQHF. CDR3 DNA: TGCGCCAGCAGCCCGAGGGGCCTGGACCCCCAGCATTTT.